This T cell receptor beta chain originates from a study of Ad26.COV2.S vaccination and SARS-CoV-2 variants. J gave up 2 bases and V 5 bases, and 8 bases lay outside the gene matches. CDR1 and CDR2 (germline): MGHDK, SYGVNS. The CDR3 runs 15 residues. The treatment here: around 19 received Ad26.COV2.S at low or high dose, single or two shots; about 5 received placebo; per-sample allocation not given. Sampling took place 63 days after the first vaccine or placebo injection. Assay used: immunoSEQ multiplex PCR; TCRdb lists only in-frame clones, some missing. This sample has some 640,000 clones; around 89% occur once, and the top ten carry approximately 1.5%.

This chain links TRBV25-1 with TRBJ1-1; 7 bases are a match to TRBD1. The specimen was peripheral blood, collected in a trial of Ad26.COV2.S vaccine versus placebo. This receptor was taken from a person aged 18-60 years who received the Ad26.COV2.S COVID-19 vaccine or a placebo. The CDR3 region is CASSSGDSRNTEAFF. CDR3 in DNA: TGTGCCAGCAGTTCTGGGGACAGCCGAAACACTGAAGCTTTCTTT.